This T cell receptor (beta chain) was captured by sequencing in a study of blood T cell repertoires in COVID-19. Study information: The United States, Italy and Spain supplied acute and convalescent COVID-19 samples. From T cells, B-cell-depleted T cells, or PBMCs came the material, which was cDNA or gDNA.

How the authors handled the data: Estimated nucleated cell counts came from reference gene primer amplification. Sequencing used immunoSEQ multiplex PCR; TCRdb keeps in-frame clones, though not all of them. V and J calls and clone size are given by that table; D and trimming were obtained from the DNA. The sample includes some 120,000 clones, approximately 87% of them seen just once. The receptor was derived from a woman aged 55-70 years with acute or convalescent COVID-19. Input material: peripheral blood.

The CDR3 protein is CASSPAHRGQGYTF. As DNA, the CDR3 is TGTGCCAGCTCACCGGCCCACAGGGGGCAGGGCTACACCTTC. The chain links TRBV18 to TRBJ1-2, with 9 bases lining up with TRBD1. Germline-derived CDR1 and CDR2 are KGHSH and LQKENI. The CDR3 spans 14 residues. The V and J ends lost 3 bases and 8 bases, in that order; junction bases with no gene match: 7. Combining the CDR3 with reference TRBV18 and TRBJ1-2 gives the whole variable domain NAGVMQNPRHLVRRRGQEARLRCSPMKGHSHVYWYRQLPEEGLKFMVYLQKENIIDESGMPKERFSAEFPKEGPSILRIQQVVRGDSAAYFCASSPAHRGQGYTFGSGTRLTVV.